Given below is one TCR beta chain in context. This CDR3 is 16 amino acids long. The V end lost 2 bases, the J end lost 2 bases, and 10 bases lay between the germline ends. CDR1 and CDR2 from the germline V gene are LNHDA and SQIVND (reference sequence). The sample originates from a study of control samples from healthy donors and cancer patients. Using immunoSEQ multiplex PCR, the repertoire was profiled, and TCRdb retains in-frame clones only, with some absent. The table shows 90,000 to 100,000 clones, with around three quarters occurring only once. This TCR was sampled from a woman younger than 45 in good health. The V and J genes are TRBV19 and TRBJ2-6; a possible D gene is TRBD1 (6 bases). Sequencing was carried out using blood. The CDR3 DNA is TGTGCCAGTAGTATAATCACAGGGACTGGGGCCAACGTCCTGACTTTC. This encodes CASSIITGTGANVLTF.